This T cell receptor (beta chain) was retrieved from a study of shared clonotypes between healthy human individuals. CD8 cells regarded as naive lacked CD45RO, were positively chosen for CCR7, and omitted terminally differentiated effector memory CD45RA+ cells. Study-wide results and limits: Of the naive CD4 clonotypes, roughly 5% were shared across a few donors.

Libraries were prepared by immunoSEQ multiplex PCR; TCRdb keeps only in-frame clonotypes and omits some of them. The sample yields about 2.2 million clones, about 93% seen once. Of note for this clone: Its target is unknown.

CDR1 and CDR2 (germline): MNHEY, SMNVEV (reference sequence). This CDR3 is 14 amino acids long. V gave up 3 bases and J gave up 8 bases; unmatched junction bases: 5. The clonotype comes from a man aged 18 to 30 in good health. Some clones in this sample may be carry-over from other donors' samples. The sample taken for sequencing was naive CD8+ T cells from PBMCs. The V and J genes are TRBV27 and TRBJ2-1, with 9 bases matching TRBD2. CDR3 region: CASSLGLAGYEQFF. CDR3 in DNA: TGTGCCAGCAGTTTGGGCCTAGCGGGATATGAGCAGTTCTTC.